A single sample is the source of the 21 T cell receptor beta chains below, sequenced in a study of identical twins. TCRdb analysed the 5' RACE reads with MiXCR anew, one entry per CDR3 protein. The sample contains roughly 710,000 distinct CDR3 sequences, less than 7% of which appear only once. The sequencing input was naive T cells sorted from blood. These receptors were collected from a man younger than 30 in good health.

The table lists this clonotype with many counts. The rearrangement joins TRBV20-1 to TRBJ1-2; 7 bases fit TRBD1. Germline CDR1 DFQATT, CDR2 SNEGSKA (reference sequence). The V and J ends lost 4 bases and 2 bases, in that order; junction bases with no gene match: 7. The CDR3 length is 14 residues. The CDR3 region has the DNA TGCAGTGCTACCACAGAACAGGGGAACTATGGCTACACCTTC. It yields the protein CSATTEQGNYGYTF.

This clonotype came up many times. The gene calls are TRBV28 and TRBJ1-5; D gene uncertain. The V gene lost 6 bases and the J gene lost 9 bases, with 15 bases spanning the gap. CDR3 length: 13 residues. In germline, CDR1 is MDHEN, CDR2 SYDVKM. The DNA for the CDR3 is TGTGCCAGCAGAAAGCAGCCCCTATCGCCCCAGCATTTT. Its protein is CASRKQPLSPQHF. The entire variable domain, with the rest obtained from reference TRBV28 and TRBJ1-5, is as follows: DVKVTQSSRYLVKRTGEKVFLECVQDMDHENMFWYRQDPGLGLRLIYFSYDVKMKEKGDIPEGYSVSREKKERFSLILESASTNQTSMYLCASRKQPLSPQHFGDGTRLSIL.

This clonotype was observed a few times. The chain has TRBV7-8 and TRBJ1-1; TRBD1 matches at 9 bases. This CDR3 comprises 15 residues. Germline V gene lookup returns CDR1 SGHVS and CDR2 FQNEAQ. Trimming took 5 bases from V and 8 from J; bases not matched to a gene: 12. Here the CDR3 reads CASSLGQGRSSEAFF. CDR3 nucleotides: TGTGCCAGCAGCCTAGGACAGGGGCGTTCTTCAGAAGCTTTCTTT.

V usage is TRBV4-2 and J usage is TRBJ2-5; TRBD2 agrees at 11 bases. Germline trimming cut 2 bases from V and 1 base from J; bases unmatched to any gene: 3. CDR3 size: 16 residues. Per germline, CDR1 LGHNA and CDR2 YNFKEQ. CDR3 in DNA: TGTGCCAGCAGCCAAACCGGGACTAGCGGCCAAGAGACCCAGTACTTC. Translation gives CASSQTGTSGQETQYF.

The gene calls are TRBV20-1 and TRBJ1-1; no firm D call. The CDR3 has 18 amino acids. Deletions cut 2 bases from V and 2 bases from J, with 24 bases between. Germline lookup yields CDR1 DFQATT and CDR2 SNEGSKA (reference sequence). The CDR3 DNA is TGCAGTGCTAGATTATTTGAGACACAACCATCCATTAACACTGAAGCTTTCTTT. This sequence encodes CSARLFETQPSINTEAFF.

This clonotype occurred many times. This rearrangement joins TRBV12-3 or TRBV12-4 to TRBJ1-5; tentative D call: TRBD1 (5 bases). Trimming stripped 2 bases from V and 7 bases from J, with 9 bases between. The CDR3 is 13 amino acids. CDR3 protein: CASSLPGLQPQHF. DNA for the CDR3: TGTGCCAGCAGTTTACCAGGGCTCCAGCCCCAGCATTTT.

The rearrangement links TRBV11-2 to TRBJ2-2, with 11 bases identical to TRBD2. Germline V gene lookup returns CDR1 SGHAT and CDR2 FQNNGV. The V gene end was trimmed by 1 base and the J gene end by 1 base; junction bases not matched to a gene: 2. This CDR3 is built from 17 residues. CDR3 DNA sequence: TGTGCCAGCAGCTTAGTGGGACTAGCGGTGAACACCGGGGAGCTGTTTTTT. Protein: CASSLVGLAVNTGELFF.

The V and J genes are TRBV5-1 and TRBJ2-2; perhaps TRBD1 as D (6 bases). The V gene lost 0 bases and the J gene lost 4 bases, with 16 bases spanning the gap. This CDR3 region has 17 residues. Germline CDR1 SGHRS, CDR2 YFSETQ. The chain's CDR3 is CASSLGSRDKSTGELFF. The CDR3 bases are TGCGCCAGCAGCTTGGGGTCCCGGGACAAGAGCACCGGGGAGCTGTTTTTT.

The chain links TRBV20-1 to TRBJ2-7; D possibly corresponds to TRBD2 (5 bases). Germline assignment: CDR1 DFQATT and CDR2 SNEGSKA (reference sequence). This CDR3 has 16 amino acids. The V end lost 0 bases, the J end lost 3 bases, and 18 bases lay between the germline ends. The CDR3 sequence: CSARDLLRGNNYEQYF. DNA for the CDR3: TGCAGTGCTAGAGATCTCCTCCGGGGAAATAACTACGAGCAGTACTTC.

Many counts were recorded for this clonotype. The chain combines TRBV10-3 with TRBJ2-4, with D tentatively TRBD2 (6 bases). CDR1 and CDR2 from the germline V gene are ENHRY and SYGVKD. This CDR3 has 14 amino acids. V was pared by 3 bases and J by 5 bases, with 11 bases between. The CDR3 reads CAISDYREQNIQYF. The CDR3, as DNA: TGTGCCATCAGTGATTACCGGGAGCAAAACATTCAGTACTTC.

V gene TRBV12-3 or TRBV12-4 combines with J gene TRBJ2-6; D remains unclear. V was trimmed by 8 bases and J by 1 base, leaving 6 bases between them. The CDR3 length is 13 residues. CDR3 sequence (DNA): TGTGCCAGCCTATTGTCTGGGGCCAACGTCCTGACTTTC. Amino acids: CASLLSGANVLTF.

This clonotype appeared many times. V usage is TRBV12-3 or TRBV12-4 and J usage is TRBJ2-7, with 9 bases fitting TRBD2. This CDR3 comprises 17 residues. The trim removed 3 bases at V and 0 bases at J, leaving 9 bases unmatched. The CDR3 coding sequence is TGTGCCAGCAGTTTTCCCCCTAGCGGGACTATCTCCTACGAGCAGTACTTC. It specifies CASSFPPSGTISYEQYF.

This clonotype was detected ten times or more. The rearrangement uses TRBV5-1 and TRBJ1-5; no reliable D call. V was clipped by 0 bases and J by 0 bases, with 7 bases between them. From germline, CDR1 is SGHRS and CDR2 YFSETQ. The CDR3 totals 15 residues. This CDR3 is CASSLDGFSNQPQHF. In nucleotides, the CDR3 is TGCGCCAGCAGCTTGGACGGTTTTAGCAATCAGCCCCAGCATTTT.

This chain links TRBV3-1 with TRBJ2-5; maybe TRBD2 (5 bases). Deletions cut 11 bases from V and 5 bases from J, with 18 bases between. Germline CDR1 is LGHDT and CDR2 is YNNKEL (reference sequence). This CDR3 spans 13 amino acids. This CDR3 reads CASYSEAQETQYF. DNA of the CDR3: TGTGCCTCCTATTCGGAGGCCCAGGAGACCCAGTACTTC.

Ten or more counts support this clonotype. The V call is TRBV20-1, the J call TRBJ2-3; D is unresolved. The CDR3 runs 14 residues. V lost 0 bases to trimming and J lost 2 bases, with 9 bases between them. Germline assignment: CDR1 DFQATT and CDR2 SNEGSKA (reference sequence). The CDR3 is CSARDRRDTDTQYF. The CDR3 DNA reads as TGCAGTGCTAGAGATCGTAGGGACACAGATACGCAGTATTTT.

The chain employs TRBV20-1 and TRBJ2-7, with no clear D. The germline V gene encodes CDR1 DFQATT and CDR2 SNEGSKA (reference sequence). Trimming removed 1 base from V and 5 bases from J, with 12 bases in between. The CDR3 has 13 residues. CDR3: CSARGVASNEQYF. The DNA for the CDR3 is TGCAGTGCTAGAGGGGTAGCTTCAAACGAGCAGTACTTC.

This clonotype was seen many times. The chain recombines TRBV29-1 with TRBJ1-1, with D tentatively TRBD1 (5 bases). The CDR3 loop spans 11 amino acids. Trimming left V 8 bases short and J 6 bases short, with 13 bases between. Germline V gene data show CDR1 as SQVTM and CDR2 as ANQGSEA. CDR3 protein: CSSSGTAEAFF. The CDR3 DNA sequence: TGCAGCTCATCCGGGACGGCTGAAGCTTTCTTT.

This clonotype showed up just a few times. The chain carries TRBV9 and TRBJ2-7; tentatively, D is TRBD1 (5 bases). The CDR3 extends over 13 amino acids. V lost 3 bases and J lost 5, with 12 bases in between. Germline V gene sequence: CDR1 SGDLS, CDR2 YYNGEE. The CDR3 coding sequence is TGTGCCAGCAGCGCAGGGCCACTAAACGAGCAGTACTTC. It is translated as CASSAGPLNEQYF.

In its sample, this clonotype was seen many times. This chain joins TRBV5-1 and TRBJ2-1; TRBD2 agrees at 10 bases. The CDR3 has 15 amino acids. In germline, CDR1 is SGHRS, CDR2 YFSETQ. Germline trimming cut 5 bases from V and 3 bases from J; bases unmatched to any gene: 5. The CDR3 spells CASSRSSGGYNEQFF. The DNA for the CDR3 is TGCGCCAGCAGTCGGTCTAGCGGGGGCTACAATGAGCAGTTCTTC.

This clonotype was counted a few times. The chain combines TRBV11-2 with TRBJ2-3, with D perhaps matching TRBD1 or TRBD2 (6 bases each). CDR1 is SGHAT, CDR2 FQNNGV, per germline. The CDR3 loop spans 14 amino acids. V shed 5 bases and J shed 3 bases, with 12 bases lying between them. The CDR3 nucleotides read TGTGCCAGCAGCCCCGGGGGCCAAACAGATACGCAGTATTTT. As protein: CASSPGGQTDTQYF.

This clonotype came up a few times. CDR3 loop: CAWGGTSGSYEQYF. The CDR3 region has the DNA TGTGCCTGGGGCGGGACTAGCGGCTCCTACGAGCAGTACTTC. The V and J genes are TRBV30 and TRBJ2-7; 11 bases fit TRBD2. CDR3 size: 14 residues. CDR1 and CDR2 from the germline V gene are GTSNPN and SVGIG (reference sequence). The V segment lost 5 bases and the J segment 0 bases; nucleotides outside the gene matches: 3.